The 32 T cell receptor beta chains below were found in one sample sequenced in a study of vaccination and CD4 T cells after COVID-19. With the Oncomine TCR Beta short-read assay, DNA from cultured CD4+ T cells was sequenced. TCRdb processed the PCR reads anew with MiXCR; each CDR3 protein has one entry. The data contain about 24,000 distinct CDR3 sequences, 40% to 50% of them singletons. Time point denoted: late sampling 161 to 241 days after vaccination in a few convalescent patients. Treatment of the sample: approximately 10-day PBMC culture with coronavirus spike peptide pools or control peptides (ViraFEST assay). Antigen specificity for these receptors is unknown. Sequenced here: CD4+ T cells from blood, cultured in vitro, sampled about 7 months after SARS-CoV-2 vaccination. These receptors were taken from a human donor who had recovered from COVID-19.

The genes are TRBV7-8 and TRBJ2-1, with TRBD2 matching over 8 bases. Germline V gene sequence: CDR1 SGHVS, CDR2 FQNEAQ. The CDR3 extends over 16 amino acids. The junction had 11 bases not matched to a gene; V was cut back by 1 base and J by 9 bases. The DNA for the CDR3 is TGTGCCAGCAGCTTAGTGACCGGGACTAGGACCGGTGAGCAGTTCTTC. The encoded protein is CASSLVTGTRTGEQFF. The full variable domain, rest sourced from reference TRBV7-8 and TRBJ2-1, is GAGVSQSPRYKVAKRGQDVALRCDPISGHVSLFWYQQALGQGPEFLTYFQNEAQLDKSGLPSDRFFAERPEGSVSTLKIQRTQQEDSAVYLCASSLVTGTRTGEQFFGPGTRLTVL.

Only one count was recorded for this clonotype. The gene calls are TRBV28 and TRBJ2-5; maybe TRBD2 (7 bases). The V and J ends lost 3 bases and 4 bases respectively, with 9 bases between them. Germline CDR1 MDHEN, CDR2 SYDVKM. CDR3 size: 13 residues. CDR3 sequence reads: CASSLGGRETQYF. Here the CDR3 DNA reads TGTGCCAGCAGTTTGGGGGGGCGAGAGACCCAGTACTTC.

This clonotype was detected a few times. This chain links TRBV20-1 with TRBJ2-1, with 7 bases lining up with TRBD2. The ends lost 1 base at V and 8 bases at J; junction bases unmatched: 17. The germline CDR1 and CDR2 sequences are DFQATT and SNEGSKA (reference sequence). The length of the CDR3 is 17 residues. The CDR3 bases are TGCAGTGCTAGAGTAGAGGCACGAGCGGGAAAGTTGGATGAGCAGTTCTTC. Translation gives CSARVEARAGKLDEQFF.

The sample holds a few counts of this clonotype. J is TRBJ1-5 and V is TRBV6-1; 7 nucleotides line up with TRBD1. From germline, CDR1 is MNHNS and CDR2 SASEGT. The V and J ends lost 6 bases and 2 bases, in that order; junction bases with no gene match: 10. There are 16 residues in the CDR3. The CDR3 DNA reads as TGTGCCAGCAGCCCAGGGGGGGTAAGGGGCAATCAGCCCCAGCATTTT. It yields the protein CASSPGGVRGNQPQHF.

The CDR3 protein is CSVRLAGGQETQYF. The CDR3 nucleotides read TGCAGCGTTAGACTAGCGGGAGGTCAAGAGACCCAGTACTTC. The chain combines TRBV29-1 with TRBJ2-5; 13 positions match TRBD2. V trimming: 5 bases; J trimming: 2 bases; junction bases outside the gene matches: 2. Germline V gene sequence: CDR1 SQVTM, CDR2 ANQGSEA. There are 14 residues in the CDR3.

Worth noting for this clonotype: A junction boundary mismatches the germline segment, possibly from a read error. This chain links TRBV6-2 or TRBV6-3 with TRBJ2-7, with D perhaps TRBD1 (6 bases). This CDR3 has 16 residues. Looked up from germline, CDR1 is MNHEY and CDR2 is SVGEGT. The CDR3 DNA reads as TGTGCCGGCAGCGTTCAAAAGACAGGTTGGGGCTACGAGCAGTACTTC. Its protein product is CAGSVQKTGWGYEQYF.

V usage is TRBV7-2 and J usage is TRBJ2-7; the D is unclear. The CDR3 is made up of 12 amino acids. V lost 4 bases, J lost 2 bases, and 6 bases lay in between. Germline V gene sequence: CDR1 SGHTA, CDR2 FQGNSA. For the CDR3, the DNA is TGTGCCAGCAGCTCTATGACCTACGAGCAGTACTTC. Its translation: CASSSMTYEQYF.

The rearrangement uses TRBV29-1 and TRBJ2-3; maybe TRBD2 (7 bases). The CDR3 sequence is 14 residues long. Trimming removed 7 bases from V and 2 bases from J, with 16 bases in between. CDR1 and CDR2 (germline): SQVTM, ANQGSEA. This chain's CDR3 is CSAKRGGATDTQYF. Written as DNA, the CDR3 is TGCAGCGCCAAAAGGGGGGGTGCCACAGATACGCAGTATTTT.

CDR3 loop: CASSNTGGTDTQYF. CDR3 nucleotides: TGTGCCAGCAGCAATACAGGGGGCACAGATACGCAGTATTTT. The gene calls are TRBV7-3 and TRBJ2-3, with 7 bases fitting TRBD1. The V gene's germline CDR1 is SGHTA and CDR2 FQGTGA. Losses at the gene ends were 5 bases for V and 1 base for J; bases not matched to a gene: 3. CDR3 length: 14 residues. The full variable domain, completed using reference TRBV7-3 and TRBJ2-3, is GAGVSQTPSNKVTEKGKYVELRCDPISGHTALYWYRQSLGQGPEFLIYFQGTGAADDSGLPNDRFFAVRPEGSVSTLKIQRTERGDSAVYLCASSNTGGTDTQYFGPGTRLTVL.

The chain links TRBV4-2 to TRBJ2-5; D not resolved. The CDR3 length is 12 residues. The V end was cut by 2 bases, the J end by 4 bases, with 5 bases between. Germline CDR1 reads LGHNA; CDR2 reads YNFKEQ. The DNA of the CDR3 is TGTGCCAGCAGCCAATCCGGAGAGACCCAGTACTTC. Residues: CASSQSGETQYF.

The V call is TRBV28, the J call TRBJ2-5; no clear D gene. Germline V CDR1 and CDR2: MDHEN, SYDVKM. This CDR3 spans 15 amino acids. V shed 8 bases and J shed 4 bases, with 20 bases lying between them. The DNA for the CDR3 is TGTGCCAGCGCCCCTCCCCGAGCCGGCGGAGAGACCCAGTACTTC. Protein product: CASAPPRAGGETQYF.

V gene TRBV4-3 combines with J gene TRBJ2-1, with TRBD2 identical over 10 bases. Trimming removed 0 bases from V and 4 bases from J; junction bases left unmatched: 6. CDR1 is LGHNA and CDR2 is YSLEER in the germline V gene. This CDR3 has 17 amino acids. CDR3 amino acids: CASSQEEAGGWYNEQFF. CDR3 DNA: TGCGCCAGCAGCCAAGAGGAAGCGGGAGGGTGGTACAATGAGCAGTTCTTC.

J is TRBJ2-1 and V is TRBV24-1, with D possibly matching TRBD1 (7 bases). Germline V gene data show CDR1 as KGHDR and CDR2 as SFDVKD. The CDR3 spans 13 residues. V was shortened by 10 bases and J by 0 bases, with 9 bases between the two germline ends. CDR3 sequence: CATRDSSYNEQFF. In nucleotides, the CDR3 is TGTGCCACGCGGGACAGCTCCTACAATGAGCAGTTCTTC.

The rearrangement joins TRBV11-3 to TRBJ1-5; TRBD1 agrees at 8 bases. Germline V CDR1 and CDR2: SGHNT, YENEEA. The trim removed 8 bases at V and 3 bases at J, leaving 3 bases unmatched. This CDR3 is built from 13 residues. The CDR3 DNA follows: TGTGCCAGCCGGACAGGGCACAATCAGCCCCAGCATTTT. As protein: CASRTGHNQPQHF.

This clonotype was counted only a few times. The V and J genes are TRBV6-1 and TRBJ2-7; D not resolved. V was clipped by 6 bases and J by 3 bases, with 12 bases between them. This CDR3 spans 13 amino acids. Germline CDR1 and CDR2: MNHNS and SASEGT. CDR3 region: CASRRQTDYEQYF. The CDR3 nucleotides read TGTGCCAGCAGACGACAAACCGACTACGAGCAGTACTTC.

The table lists this clonotype with a few counts. The chain combines TRBV5-4 with TRBJ2-7; D not certain. The V end lost 4 bases, the J end lost 4 bases, and 15 bases lay between the germline ends. This CDR3 is 14 amino acids long. Germline assignment: CDR1 SGHNT and CDR2 YYREEE (reference sequence). The CDR3 coding sequence is TGTGCCAGCAGCAAGGGTTCCTACCCATACGAGCAGTACTTC. Translation gives CASSKGSYPYEQYF. Complete variable domain (other parts from reference TRBV5-4 and TRBJ2-7): ETGVTQSPTHLIKTRGQQVTLRCSSQSGHNTVSWYQQALGQGPQFIFQYYREEENGRGNFPPRFSGLQFPNYSSELNVNALELDDSALYLCASSKGSYPYEQYFGPGTRLTVT.

The chain recombines TRBV10-3 with TRBJ2-7, with 11 bases fitting TRBD2. The V gene end was trimmed by 8 bases and the J gene end by 0 bases; junction bases not matched to a gene: 0. There are 13 residues in the CDR3. The germline gives CDR1 ENHRY, CDR2 SYGVKD. CDR3 DNA: TGTGCCATCCTAGCGGGAGGCTCCTACGAGCAGTACTTC. Translation gives CAILAGGSYEQYF.

V is TRBV2 and J is TRBJ1-2; D remains ambiguous. Germline V CDR1 and CDR2: SNHLY, FYNNEI. The CDR3 has 12 amino acids. The V gene lost 5 bases and the J gene lost 8 bases, with 12 bases spanning the gap. The CDR3 nucleotides are TGTGCCAGCAGTCCCCTCGTACTGGGCTACACCTTC. Amino acids: CASSPLVLGYTF.

In this sample, this clonotype is large (0.1 to 1%). The V gene is TRBV27, the J gene TRBJ1-1; D perhaps matches TRBD1 (6 bases). V was shortened by 5 bases and J by 4 bases, with 17 bases between the two germline ends. Germline V CDR1 and CDR2: MNHEY, SMNVEV (reference sequence). This CDR3 spans 15 amino acids. CDR3 sequence reads: CASSAPSRGRTEAFF. As DNA, the CDR3 is TGTGCCAGCAGTGCCCCCTCCAGGGGACGCACTGAAGCTTTCTTT.

A few counts support this clonotype. The V gene is TRBV15, the J gene TRBJ2-7; the D is unclear. The V end was cut by 0 bases, the J end by 1 base, with 10 bases between. CDR3 length: 15 amino acids. Germline CDR1 LNHNV, CDR2 YYDKDF (reference sequence). CDR3 coding DNA: TGTGCCACCAGCAGAGATCTGGGCCAGTCCTACGAGCAGTACTTC. This translates into CATSRDLGQSYEQYF.

This clonotype was found a few times. V and J are TRBV20-1 and TRBJ1-5, with D possibly being TRBD1 (6 bases). Deletions cut 7 bases from V and 6 bases from J, with 22 bases between. This CDR3 has 15 amino acids. CDR1 and CDR2 (germline): DFQATT, SNEGSKA (reference sequence). CDR3 DNA: TGCAGTGTCCCGGGCGGCCAACAGGGTCTTCAGCCCCAGCATTTT. Its protein product is CSVPGGQQGLQPQHF.

The gene calls are TRBV20-1 and TRBJ1-2; a weak D match, TRBD1 (5 bases). Germline-derived CDR1 and CDR2 are DFQATT and SNEGSKA (reference sequence). The V and J ends lost 6 bases and 4 bases respectively, with 18 bases between them. This CDR3 is 14 amino acids long. The CDR3: CSALKSGDVYGYTF. The CDR3 nucleotides are TGCAGTGCCCTCAAGAGTGGGGACGTCTATGGCTACACCTTC.

A few counts support this clonotype. V gene TRBV20-1 combines with J gene TRBJ2-7; the D gene is possibly TRBD1 (6 bases). Germline values: CDR1 DFQATT, CDR2 SNEGSKA (reference sequence). CDR3 length: 14 amino acids. V lost 5 bases and J 5 bases, leaving 19 bases between the germline ends. In DNA, the CDR3 is TGCAGTGCTCGAGTTTCGGGACATATCGACGAGCAGTACTTC. As protein: CSARVSGHIDEQYF.

In DNA, the CDR3 is TGTGCCACCAGTGAATCCACCGGGACGTACTATGGCTACACCTTC. It translates to CATSESTGTYYGYTF. This sequence joins TRBV24-1 and TRBJ1-2, with D possibly TRBD1 on 5 matching bases. V gave up 4 bases and J gave up 3 bases, with 14 bases separating them. The CDR3 covers 15 residues. CDR1 and CDR2 (germline): KGHDR, SFDVKD.

The V and J genes are TRBV28 and TRBJ2-2, with D possibly called TRBD1 or TRBD2 (7 bases each). CDR1 and CDR2 (germline): MDHEN, SYDVKM. CDR3 size: 13 residues. The V end was cut by 6 bases, the J end by 6 bases, with 11 bases between. CDR3 region: CASRQGGAGELFF. For the CDR3, the DNA is TGTGCCAGCAGGCAGGGGGGGGCCGGGGAGCTGTTTTTT.

This clonotype was counted a few times. V and J are TRBV20-1 and TRBJ2-3; perhaps D is TRBD1 or TRBD2 (6 bases each). The germline V gene encodes CDR1 DFQATT and CDR2 SNEGSKA (reference sequence). V gave up 3 bases and J gave up 4 bases, with 26 bases separating them. There are 18 residues in the CDR3. The CDR3 sequence: CSARGTLGAGTGADTQYF. The CDR3 DNA is TGCAGTGCTAGGGGAACGCTGGGGGCGGGAACGGGCGCAGATACGCAGTATTTT.

The J gene is TRBJ1-6, the V gene TRBV7-9, with unresolved D. Germline CDR1 SEHNR, CDR2 FQNEAQ (reference sequence). This CDR3 spans 15 amino acids. Trimming removed 1 base at V and 9 bases at J, with 13 bases between. The CDR3 loop reads CASSLDGLHVSPLHF. In DNA, the CDR3 is TGTGCCAGCAGCTTAGATGGGCTCCACGTTTCACCCCTCCACTTT. The complete variable domain, with remaining parts taken from reference TRBV7-9 and TRBJ1-6, reads DTGVSQNPRHKITKRGQNVTFRCDPISEHNRLYWYRQTLGQGPEFLTYFQNEAQLEKSRLLSDRFSAERPKGSFSTLEIQRTEQGDSAMYLCASSLDGLHVSPLHFGNGTRLTVT.

The V and J genes are TRBV28 and TRBJ1-3; D gene uncertain. V was pared by 6 bases and J by 2 bases, with 5 bases between. Germline values: CDR1 MDHEN, CDR2 SYDVKM. The CDR3 totals 12 residues. The CDR3 region is CASSPPGNTIYF. The CDR3 DNA sequence: TGTGCCAGCAGCCCCCCTGGAAACACCATATATTTT.

The V gene is TRBV24-1, the J gene TRBJ2-5; the D is unclear. The CDR3 has 14 amino acids. V lost 3 bases and J lost 4, with 11 bases in between. Germline loops: CDR1 KGHDR, CDR2 SFDVKD. This CDR3 is CATSDQAVVETQYF. The CDR3 region has the DNA TGTGCCACCAGTGATCAGGCAGTGGTAGAGACCCAGTACTTC.

This clonotype has just a few counts. The V call is TRBV29-1, the J call TRBJ2-5, with 14 positions matching TRBD2. Trimming at V came to 6 bases and at J to 4 bases, leaving 7 bases not matched to a gene. Germline CDR1 is SQVTM and CDR2 is ANQGSEA. The CDR3 length is 15 residues. This CDR3 reads CSVPGLAGVSETQYF. The CDR3 DNA follows: TGCAGCGTCCCGGGACTAGCGGGAGTTTCAGAGACCCAGTACTTC.

The genes are TRBV7-6 and TRBJ1-5, with a weak D call TRBD1 (6 bases). Germline values: CDR1 SGHVS, CDR2 FNYEAQ. The V gene lost 1 base and the J gene lost 3 bases, with 7 bases spanning the gap. There are 14 residues in the CDR3. The CDR3 DNA sequence: TGTGCCAGCAGCTTAGGGGGGCACAATCAGCCCCAGCATTTT. Translated, it gives CASSLGGHNQPQHF.

In its sample, this clonotype was seen a few times. The chain links TRBV28 to TRBJ1-1; 8 positions agree with TRBD1. Trimming took 5 bases from V and 6 from J; bases not matched to a gene: 11. CDR1 is MDHEN and CDR2 is SYDVKM in the germline V gene. The CDR3 covers 15 residues. CDR3 DNA: TGTGCCAGCAGTATCCAATGGACAGGGACGGCTGAAGCTTTCTTT. Translation: CASSIQWTGTAEAFF.